A selection of T cell receptor beta chains follows, all from one sample in a study of blood T cells in healthy people across ages. Each CDR3 protein is one row after TCRdb ran MiXCR on the 5' RACE reads. The repertoire includes 700,000 to 950,000 distinct CDR3 sequences, approximately 39% of them detected once, and 20% to 25% sits in the top ten. The specimen sequenced was blood. These receptors originate from a woman aged 60 to 75 in good health. Both conserved end residues are part of each CDR3. The D gene is left open where the match is weak. Size is omitted from some rows. Given values are once, few, many or a class for expanded clones.

abundance: -
d_gene: TRBD2
j_gene: TRBJ2-3
v_gene: TRBV2
CDR3nt: TGTGCCAGCAGTGGACTAGCGGGGGAGGGGACGCAGTATTTT
CDR3aa: CASSGLAGEGTQYF

abundance: few
d_gene: TRBD2
j_gene: TRBJ2-7
v_gene: TRBV14
CDR3nt: TGTGCCAGCAGCCCCCTGAGAGAGCGGGACCTATACGAGCAGTACTTC
CDR3aa: CASSPLRERDLYEQYF

abundance: -
d_gene: TRBD2
j_gene: TRBJ2-3
v_gene: TRBV27
CDR3nt: TGTGCCAGCAGTCCTCTCGGGGGGGCCGGGGTGCTTCCCCCCGGCACAGATACGCAGTATTTT
CDR3aa: CASSPLGGAGVLPPGTDTQYF

abundance: -
d_gene: -
j_gene: TRBJ2-7
v_gene: TRBV5-1
CDR3nt: TGCGCCAGCAGCTTTAGCGGAAACTCCTACGAGCAGTACTTC
CDR3aa: CASSFSGNSYEQYF

abundance: -
d_gene: -
j_gene: TRBJ2-7
v_gene: TRBV20-1
CDR3nt: TGCAGTGCTAGACTGACGGGGGACCGCGAGCAGTACTTC
CDR3aa: CSARLTGDREQYF

abundance: -
d_gene: -
j_gene: TRBJ2-3
v_gene: TRBV6-1
CDR3nt: TGTGCCAGCAGTGGACACAGGGCTGGGTCGCAGTATTTT
CDR3aa: CASSGHRAGSQYF

abundance: few
d_gene: TRBD1
j_gene: TRBJ2-5
v_gene: TRBV20-1
CDR3nt: TGCAGTGCTAGAGCCGGGACACACAGGGGCTCATCGTACCAAGAGACCCAGTACTTC
CDR3aa: CSARAGTHRGSSYQETQYF

abundance: -
d_gene: TRBD1
j_gene: TRBJ1-1
v_gene: TRBV11-1
CDR3nt: TGTGCCAGCAGCTTAAGCCGGACAGGGGTTACTGAAGCTTTCTTT
CDR3aa: CASSLSRTGVTEAFF

abundance: -
d_gene: -
j_gene: TRBJ2-5
v_gene: TRBV7-2
CDR3nt: TGTGCCAGCAGCTTGACCCAGGGGTCGGGGGAGACCCAGTACTTC
CDR3aa: CASSLTQGSGETQYF

abundance: few
d_gene: TRBD2
j_gene: TRBJ2-4
v_gene: TRBV6-2/TRBV6-3
CDR3nt: TGTGCCAGCAGTTACTCGGATAGCGGGATGAGAAACATTCAGTACTTC
CDR3aa: CASSYSDSGMRNIQYF

abundance: -
d_gene: -
j_gene: TRBJ2-5
v_gene: TRBV6-2/TRBV6-3
CDR3nt: TGTACCAGCAGTTACGGAAGAGAGACCCAGTACTTC
CDR3aa: CTSSYGRETQYF

abundance: -
d_gene: TRBD2
j_gene: TRBJ2-2
v_gene: TRBV12-3/TRBV12-4
CDR3nt: TGTGCCAGCAGACCGACTAGCGGGAGGAACACCGGGGAGCTGTTTTTT
CDR3aa: CASRPTSGRNTGELFF

abundance: few
d_gene: -
j_gene: TRBJ1-2
v_gene: TRBV2
CDR3nt: TGTGCCCCCAGAGGGGTGGATGGCTACACCTTC
CDR3aa: CAPRGVDGYTF

abundance: -
d_gene: -
j_gene: TRBJ1-1
v_gene: TRBV7-9
CDR3nt: TGTGCCAGCAGCAAAGCTGACCTTAACACTGAAGCTTTCTTT
CDR3aa: CASSKADLNTEAFF

abundance: many
d_gene: TRBD2
j_gene: TRBJ2-1
v_gene: TRBV28
CDR3nt: TGTGCCAGCAGTTCTGGACTAGCGAGGGGCAATGAGCAGTTCTTC
CDR3aa: CASSSGLARGNEQFF

abundance: -
d_gene: -
j_gene: TRBJ2-1
v_gene: TRBV7-2
CDR3nt: TGTGCCAGCAGCTTAGACGGGGAGACCCAGTTCTTC
CDR3aa: CASSLDGETQFF

abundance: -
d_gene: TRBD2
j_gene: TRBJ2-3
v_gene: TRBV6-2/TRBV6-3
CDR3nt: TGTGCCAGCAATAAGGGACTAGCGGGGGAAGATACGCAGTATTTT
CDR3aa: CASNKGLAGEDTQYF

abundance: -
d_gene: -
j_gene: TRBJ2-1
v_gene: TRBV6-5
CDR3nt: TGTGCCAGCAGTTACGGGGCAGGGGAGCAGTTCTTC
CDR3aa: CASSYGAGEQFF

abundance: many
d_gene: -
j_gene: TRBJ2-1
v_gene: TRBV20-1
CDR3nt: TGCAGTGCTAGCTCGAGGGACACCTACAATGAGCAGTTCTTC
CDR3aa: CSASSRDTYNEQFF